Listed below are T cell receptor beta chains from one sample, sequenced in a study of CD8 T cells in ankylosing spondylitis. TCRdb recomputed calls from the 5' RACE reads with MiXCR, one row per CDR3 protein. Of about 130,000 distinct CDR3 sequences in the sample, roughly 6.6% were seen once. Source material: blood, either unsorted or a sorted T cell fraction (not recorded which). The receptors originated from a female donor with ankylosing spondylitis or in good health (not recorded which). CDR3s include the opening cysteine and the closing phenylalanine or tryptophan. Fields, in order: V gene, J gene, clone size, D gene, CDR3 DNA, CDR3 protein. The D gene is left open where the match is weak. Clone size is given for some rows only: seen once, a few or many times, or a class if the clone is expanded.

TRBV7-9	TRBJ2-1	many	.	TGTGCCAGCAGCTTTAACGGGGGTCCCTACAATGAGCAGTTCTTC	CASSFNGGPYNEQFF
TRBV12-3/TRBV12-4	TRBJ2-2	many	.	TGTGCCAGCTCCGGCAGCGTAAACACCGGGGAGCTGTTTTTT	CASSGSVNTGELFF
TRBV12-3/TRBV12-4	TRBJ2-5	many	.	TGTGCCAGCAGTTTCCATGGGCCAGAGACCCAGTACTTC	CASSFHGPETQYF
TRBV7-6	TRBJ2-3	.	.	TGTGCCAGCAGCTTAGTGGGTTTGAGGGTCCTCACAGATACGCAGTATTTT	CASSLVGLRVLTDTQYF
TRBV7-2	TRBJ2-5	many	.	TGTGCCAGCAGCGTCTTCCAAGAGACCCAGTACTTC	CASSVFQETQYF
TRBV9	TRBJ2-3	many	.	TGTGCCAGCAGCGTAGAGGGGTGGAGGACAGATACGCAGTATTTT	CASSVEGWRTDTQYF
TRBV4-1	TRBJ1-2	many	.	TGCGCCAGCAGCCAACCGGACTTGGGTGGTGGCTACACCTTC	CASSQPDLGGGYTF
TRBV12-3/TRBV12-4	TRBJ2-4	many	.	TGTGCCAGCACTTACGGGGGAAACATTCAGTACTTC	CASTYGGNIQYF
TRBV6-1	TRBJ2-7	many	.	TGTGCCAGCAGTGAAGGGCGCGGGCACGAGCAGTACTTC	CASSEGRGHEQYF
TRBV19	TRBJ1-5	many	.	TGTGCCAGTAGTATGGTTGATAGGGGCAATCAGCCCCAGCATTTT	CASSMVDRGNQPQHF
TRBV29-1	TRBJ1-2	many	.	TGCAGCGTTAGGGAAGGGGAAGGAGGCTACACCTTC	CSVREGEGGYTF
TRBV14	TRBJ2-1	many	.	TGTGCCAGCAGAAGCCAGAGCTCCTACAATGAGCAGTTCTTC	CASRSQSSYNEQFF
TRBV7-2	TRBJ2-3	few	.	TGTGCCAGCAGCTTAGAAGGGCTAGCGTTTCCAGATACGCAGTATTTT	CASSLEGLAFPDTQYF
TRBV12-3/TRBV12-4	TRBJ2-1	many	.	TGTGCCAGCACGTCTCCCGAACGTGGGCCTCAGTTCTTC	CASTSPERGPQFF
TRBV10-2	TRBJ1-1	many	.	TGCGCCAGCAATATCGGCAGCCCCAGCACTGAAGCTTTCTTT	CASNIGSPSTEAFF
TRBV9	TRBJ2-2	many	.	TGTGCCAGCAGCCCCGAGGACACCACCGGGGAGCTGTTTTTT	CASSPEDTTGELFF
TRBV5-1	TRBJ2-3	many	TRBD2	TGCGCCAGCACTGGCGGCGGGGGGACAGATACGCAGTATTTT	CASTGGGGTDTQYF
TRBV11-1	TRBJ1-5	many	.	TGTGCCAGCAGCTTAAAGTTGAGAGGACAGTATAGCAATCAGCCCCAGCATTTT	CASSLKLRGQYSNQPQHF
TRBV12-3/TRBV12-4	TRBJ2-1	many	.	TGTGCCAGCAGTAACACAGATGTGTACAATGAGCAGTTCTTC	CASSNTDVYNEQFF
TRBV4-3	TRBJ1-6	few	TRBD1	TGCGCCAGCAGCCGATACCTTAGGCCGGGACAGGATAATTCACCCCTCCACTTT	CASSRYLRPGQDNSPLHF
TRBV24-1	TRBJ2-3	many	.	TGTGCCACCAGTGATCCAAGGACTAGCACAGATACGCAGTATTTT	CATSDPRTSTDTQYF
TRBV11-1	TRBJ2-7	many	.	TGTGCCAGCAGCTTACGAGTGACAGGCTCCTACGAGCAGTACTTC	CASSLRVTGSYEQYF
TRBV9	TRBJ2-2	many	TRBD1	TGTGCCAGCAGCCGGGACAGGGGAGGACCGGAGGAGCTGTTTTTT	CASSRDRGGPEELFF
TRBV19	TRBJ1-2	many	.	TGTGCCAGTAGTGGGACCTCCGCTGGCAACTATGGCTACACCTTC	CASSGTSAGNYGYTF
TRBV28	TRBJ2-5	.	.	TGTGCCAGCAGCCCAGCCCGAGGGGAGACCCAGTACTTC	CASSPARGETQYF
TRBV5-1	TRBJ1-1	many	.	TGCGCCAGCAGAGATGCTGGAACCCCAACCCGGGCCCAAGCTTTCTTT	CASRDAGTPTRAQAFF
TRBV6-1	TRBJ2-7	many	.	TGTGCCAGCGCCTTCCAACTAGAAGGAGGAGAGCAGTACTTC	CASAFQLEGGEQYF
TRBV12-3/TRBV12-4	TRBJ1-1	many	.	TGTGCCAGCACTCCAGGAAAGGCTGAAGCTTTCTTT	CASTPGKAEAFF
TRBV30	TRBJ2-2	many	.	TGTGCCTGGACCAAGGGCACGAACACCGGGGAGCTGTTTTTT	CAWTKGTNTGELFF